The clone carrying this T cell receptor (beta chain) was recorded at least ten times. Its antigen remains unknown. Possible read error: a much larger clone is one base away. Whole-study findings and limits: Greatest tumor Treg TCR overlap was with tumor naive CD4+ cells.

TCRdb reprocessed the 5' RACE reads with MiXCR, giving one entry per CDR3 protein. The sample consists of roughly 13,000 distinct CDR3 sequences, more than 20% of them appearing once. V was clipped by 6 bases and J by 12 bases; unmatched bases: 16. Germline V gene sequence: CDR1 SNHLY, CDR2 FYNNEI. The CDR3 spans 15 residues. Sequencing input: naive CD4+ T cells sorted from blood. Subset indicated: naive CD4+ T cells, CD4+CD45RA+CD25-. The chain is built from TRBV2 and TRBJ1-4; TRBD1 matches 7 bases. The source is a female donor with breast cancer. The CDR3 protein is CASSADRTTSGQLFF. The CDR3 nucleotides read TGTGCCAGCAGCGCGGACAGGACGACTTCGGGGCAACTGTTTTTT.